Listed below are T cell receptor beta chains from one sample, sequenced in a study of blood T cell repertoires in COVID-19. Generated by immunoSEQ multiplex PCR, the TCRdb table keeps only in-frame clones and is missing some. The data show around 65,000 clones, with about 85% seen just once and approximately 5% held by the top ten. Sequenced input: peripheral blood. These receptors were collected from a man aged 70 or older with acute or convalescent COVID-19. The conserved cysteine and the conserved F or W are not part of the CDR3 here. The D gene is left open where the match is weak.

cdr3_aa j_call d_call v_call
ASSLQGDANTGELF TRBJ2-2 TRBD1 TRBV4-1
ASSTSGTGFSPLH TRBJ1-6 TRBD1 TRBV6-4
ASSLGRGANTQY TRBJ2-3 . TRBV5-6
ASRTGTKNNEQF TRBJ2-1 TRBD2 TRBV19
ASSQDRDNEQF TRBJ2-1 TRBD1 TRBV7-7
ASSPPPPRTANYGYT TRBJ1-2 . TRBV5-4
ASSPQVVALYNEQF TRBJ2-1 . TRBV18
ASRQQGSNRSPLH TRBJ1-6 . TRBV5-1
ASSTRQGSGEKLF TRBJ1-4 TRBD1 TRBV4-1
ASSIGWQSNQPQH TRBJ1-5 . TRBV19
ASSTTGEVGQPQH TRBJ1-5 TRBD1 TRBV5-1
ASSLDYNQPQH TRBJ1-5 . TRBV5-4
ASSPGTGSGNTIY TRBJ1-3 TRBD1 TRBV11-2
ASSLPQGGVSPLH TRBJ1-6 TRBD1 TRBV28
ATSRRQGAASNTGELF TRBJ2-2 TRBD1 TRBV15
ASSTRDTQETQY TRBJ2-5 . TRBV5-1
ASSEQGQSNSPLH TRBJ1-6 TRBD1 TRBV6-1
ASSRDRYEQY TRBJ2-7 TRBD1 TRBV2
ASSEGGDLYEQY TRBJ2-7 . TRBV6-1
ASSFYFTDTQY TRBJ2-3 . TRBV27
ASSLRGIGELF TRBJ2-2 . TRBV5-4
ASSLGGDNEQF TRBJ2-1 . TRBV19
ASSSGQGGETQY TRBJ2-5 TRBD1 TRBV28
ASTPSGGRTDTQY TRBJ2-3 TRBD1 TRBV28
ASSLANRGSNNEQF TRBJ2-1 TRBD1 TRBV5-1
ASSQEGTTYEQY TRBJ2-7 TRBD2 TRBV3-1/TRBV3-2
ASRVGTGLNYGYT TRBJ1-2 TRBD1 TRBV2
ASSVLSGNTIY TRBJ1-3 . TRBV9
ASSQGGREQF TRBJ2-1 . TRBV6-2/TRBV6-3
ASSEWLAGGPREQF TRBJ2-1 TRBD2 TRBV10-1
ASSDSLAGGETQY TRBJ2-5 TRBD2 TRBV2
SVEDPIVLAGQEKSSTDTQY TRBJ2-3 TRBD1 TRBV29-1
AISEGGTGGNGQETQY TRBJ2-5 TRBD1 TRBV10-3
ASSSRLETDTQY TRBJ2-3 . TRBV11-2
ASSETLNTEAF TRBJ1-1 . TRBV12-3/TRBV12-4
SVEAGGAYEQY TRBJ2-7 TRBD1 TRBV29-1
SASKRANTGELF TRBJ2-2 . TRBV20-1
ASSPIGQGAADTQY TRBJ2-3 TRBD1 TRBV19
ASSFDRVAFEQF TRBJ2-1 TRBD1 TRBV5-1
ASSPRIGASTGELF TRBJ2-2 . TRBV18
ATSGIGGAGYNEQF TRBJ2-1 TRBD2 TRBV24-1
ASSLPLGPSWTQY TRBJ2-5 . TRBV7-2
ASSLAQGRGEKLF TRBJ1-4 . TRBV5-4